A selection of T cell receptor beta chains follows, all from one sample in a study of control samples from healthy donors and cancer patients. Clones were sequenced by immunoSEQ multiplex PCR, and TCRdb holds only the in-frame ones, with some missing. The sample has some 100,000 clones, more than 75% seen once. Material for sequencing was blood. These receptors came from a woman aged 45-65 years in good health. Each CDR3 is given with its conserved first and last residue. Each record gives: J gene, V gene, clone size, CDR3 protein. Some rows mark clone size as missing; the rest say once, few, many or name a class of expanded clone.

TRBJ2-1 TRBV5-4 - CASSFGTSGKNEQFF
TRBJ2-7 TRBV6-2/TRBV6-3 - CASSYLGDEQYF
TRBJ2-5 TRBV9 - CASSAAPGTQYF
TRBJ2-3 TRBV7-3 - CASSLSTSGTDTQYF
TRBJ1-4 TRBV19 - CASSGDRGHEKLFF
TRBJ1-5 TRBV7-9 - CASSSGGTGYNQPQHF
TRBJ2-5 TRBV28 - CASSLPGAQETQYF
TRBJ2-1 TRBV6-5 - CASTRYNEQFF
TRBJ2-2 TRBV10-3 - CAISENPSGELFF
TRBJ1-6 TRBV14 - CASSPQHGNSPLHF
TRBJ1-1 TRBV5-6 - CASSSPYGTEAFF
TRBJ2-7 TRBV7-9 once CASSLYSGGTYSYEQYF
TRBJ1-5 TRBV12-5 few CASGFWGQPQHF
TRBJ2-7 TRBV11-3 - CASLRPLLGDYEQYF
TRBJ2-3 TRBV6-4 - CASSDPGLAGGRTDTQYF
TRBJ1-1 TRBV9 - CASSVGSNTEAFF
TRBJ2-2 TRBV30 - CAWLTGPMRNTGELFF
TRBJ2-2 TRBV2 - CASSEGLQGPGELFF
TRBJ1-1 TRBV9 - CASSVGGHTEAFF
TRBJ2-3 TRBV7-3 - CASSPTGGTAYF